What follows are 27 T cell receptor beta chains derived from one specimen sequenced in a study of CD8 T cells in Susac syndrome. Reverse transcription used about 0.45 to 1 ug RNA and random hexamers. One entry per CDR3 protein, called by TCRdb with MiXCR from the immunoSEQ multiplex PCR reads. The top ten clones hold roughly 0.13% of a sample with 200,000 to 250,000 distinct CDR3 sequences, more than 85% of them seen once. Sequencing used CD8+ T cells from PBMCs. These receptors were taken from a human donor with multiple sclerosis.

The V call is TRBV4-1, the J call TRBJ2-7; tentatively, D is TRBD1 (5 bases). The CDR3 loop spans 15 amino acids. Germline V gives CDR1 MGHRA, CDR2 YSYEKL. V gave up 0 bases and J gave up 3 bases, with 12 bases separating them. CDR3 region: CASSQDKGLIYEQYF. The CDR3 region has the DNA TGCGCCAGCAGCCAAGATAAGGGGCTTATCTACGAGCAGTACTTC.

The rearrangement links TRBV19 to TRBJ1-5; 10 nucleotides line up with TRBD1. This CDR3 is 15 amino acids long. Germline assignment: CDR1 LNHDA and CDR2 SQIVND (reference sequence). V lost 4 bases, J lost 4 bases, and 4 bases stayed unmatched. The CDR3 loop reads CASSNWGQGNQPQHF. CDR3 sequence (DNA): TGTGCCAGTAGTAACTGGGGACAGGGGAATCAGCCCCAGCATTTT.

The chain couples TRBV5-8 to TRBJ2-1; the match to TRBD1 covers 7 bases. V was clipped by 2 bases and J by 4 bases; unmatched bases: 6. Germline V lookup: CDR1 SGHTS, CDR2 YDEGEE. This CDR3 has 15 residues. CDR3 nucleotide sequence: TGTGCCAGCAGCTTAGTCGGGACAGCTTACAATGAGCAGTTCTTC. It is translated as CASSLVGTAYNEQFF. Filled out from reference TRBV5-8 and TRBJ2-1, the complete variable domain reads EAGVTQSPTHLIKTRGQQATLRCSPISGHTSVYWYQQALGLGLQFLLWYDEGEERNRGNFPPRFSGRQFPNYSSELNVNALELEDSALYLCASSLVGTAYNEQFFGPGTRLTVL.

This clonotype was detected once. J is TRBJ2-1 and V is TRBV5-8; 8 positions agree with TRBD1. The V segment lost 2 bases and the J segment 7 bases; nucleotides outside the gene matches: 5. The germline V gene has CDR1 SGHTS and CDR2 YDEGEE. The CDR3 extends over 14 amino acids. Here the CDR3 DNA reads TGTGCCAGCAGCTTAGGACAGGGCTTTAATGAGCAGTTCTTC. Its translation is CASSLGQGFNEQFF.

The chain employs TRBV7-9 and TRBJ1-3, with D hard to call. The germline V gene encodes CDR1 SEHNR and CDR2 FQNEAQ (reference sequence). CDR3 length: 14 residues. V was pared by 5 bases and J by 0 bases, with 8 bases between. For the CDR3, the DNA is TGTGCCAGCAGCCCTCTTACCTCTGGAAACACCATATATTTT. Its translation is CASSPLTSGNTIYF. The whole variable domain, remainder taken from reference TRBV7-9 and TRBJ1-3, is DTGVSQNPRHKITKRGQNVTFRCDPISEHNRLYWYRQTLGQGPEFLTYFQNEAQLEKSRLLSDRFSAERPKGSFSTLEIQRTEQGDSAMYLCASSPLTSGNTIYFGEGSWLTVV.

The V call is TRBV6-5, the J call TRBJ2-1, with 11 bases lining up with TRBD1. The V gene end was trimmed by 7 bases and the J gene end by 5 bases; junction bases not matched to a gene: 4. Germline CDR1 is MNHEY and CDR2 is SVGAGI. CDR3 length: 14 amino acids. The CDR3 DNA follows: TGTGCCAGCAATGGACAGGGGGCTAACAATGAGCAGTTCTTC. As protein: CASNGQGANNEQFF.

The chain is built from TRBV27 and TRBJ1-2, with D possibly TRBD1 on 6 matching bases. Trimming took 6 bases from V and 2 from J, leaving 10 bases between them. CDR1 is MNHEY and CDR2 is SMNVEV in the germline V gene (reference sequence). The CDR3 has 13 residues. CDR3 sequence: CASSRGQNYGYTF. CDR3 sequence (DNA): TGTGCCAGCAGCCGGGGACAAAACTATGGCTACACCTTC.

The chain combines TRBV7-9 with TRBJ1-2, with TRBD1 matching over 7 bases. The V and J ends lost 3 bases and 6 bases, in that order; junction bases with no gene match: 4. The CDR3 contains 13 residues. Germline assignment: CDR1 SEHNR and CDR2 FQNEAQ (reference sequence). CDR3: CASSFPRGNGYTF. CDR3 bases: TGTGCCAGCAGCTTCCCCAGGGGGAATGGCTACACCTTC.

This chain links TRBV29-1 with TRBJ1-1; D gene unclear. CDR3 length: 12 residues. Germline CDR1 is SQVTM and CDR2 is ANQGSEA. The V end was cut by 0 bases, the J end by 1 base, with 3 bases between. The DNA of the CDR3 is TGCAGCGTTGAAGATCAGAACACTGAAGCTTTCTTT. It translates to CSVEDQNTEAFF.

The chain is built from TRBV20-1 and TRBJ2-7, with a possible D match to TRBD2 (5 bases). Germline V lookup: CDR1 DFQATT, CDR2 SNEGSKA (reference sequence). The CDR3 sequence is 14 residues long. V lost 1 base and J 4 bases, leaving 14 bases between the germline ends. The CDR3 here is CSARVKFRGYEQYF. Written as DNA, the CDR3 is TGCAGTGCTAGAGTTAAGTTCCGGGGTTACGAGCAGTACTTC.

This chain uses TRBV30 with TRBJ2-7; D might be TRBD1 or TRBD2, each matching 5 bases. The CDR3 contains 12 residues. Trimming left V 1 base short and J 5 bases short, with 9 bases between. Germline CDR1 reads GTSNPN; CDR2 reads SVGIG (reference sequence). The DNA of the CDR3 is TGTGCCTGGAGTGCCGGGACGCACGAGCAGTACTTC. It codes for CAWSAGTHEQYF. Full variable domain (missing parts from reference TRBV30 and TRBJ2-7): SQTIHQWPATLVQPVGSPLSLECTVEGTSNPNLYWYRQAAGRGLQLLFYSVGIGQISSEVPQNLSASRPQDRQFILSSKKLLLSDSGFYLCAWSAGTHEQYFGPGTRLTVT.

CDR3 nucleotides: TGTGCCAGCAGCGGCCGAACAGGGTTGTCCGGCTACACCTTC. Translation gives CASSGRTGLSGYTF. The chain has TRBV13 and TRBJ1-2; a possible D gene is TRBD1 (6 bases). Trimming removed 5 bases at V and 8 bases at J, with 18 bases between. The CDR3 length is 14 residues. Germline-derived CDR1 and CDR2 are PRHDT and FYEKMQ (reference sequence).

The chain is built from TRBV9 and TRBJ2-7; TRBD1 matches 10 bases. Germline assignment: CDR1 SGDLS and CDR2 YYNGEE. The ends lost 4 bases at V and 3 bases at J; junction bases unmatched: 7. CDR3 length: 15 amino acids. The CDR3 sequence is CASSLTGTGDYEQYF. In DNA form, the CDR3 reads TGTGCCAGCAGCTTAACCGGGACAGGGGACTACGAGCAGTACTTC.

CDR3 sequence reads: CSVPLETQYF. The CDR3 bases are TGCAGCGTCCCTCTAGAGACCCAGTACTTC. This chain uses TRBV29-1 with TRBJ2-5, with no clear D. Germline V gene data show CDR1 as SQVTM and CDR2 as ANQGSEA. CDR3 length: 10 amino acids. V was trimmed by 6 bases and J by 4 bases, leaving 6 bases between them.

This clonotype has a handful of counts. The V call is TRBV7-2, the J call TRBJ2-5, with D possibly being TRBD1 (6 bases). CDR1 is SGHTA, CDR2 FQGNSA, per germline. Trimming removed 2 bases from V and 1 base from J, with 14 bases in between. The CDR3 runs to 16 residues. This chain's CDR3 is CASSLSARQAQETQYF. CDR3 DNA sequence: TGTGCCAGCAGCTTATCCGCCCGACAGGCCCAAGAGACCCAGTACTTC.

This clonotype was seen just once. The chain links TRBV7-9 to TRBJ1-2; no reliable D call. Germline-derived CDR1 and CDR2 are SEHNR and FQNEAQ (reference sequence). Deletions cut 1 base from V and 3 bases from J, with 12 bases between. The CDR3 is 15 amino acids. The CDR3 DNA reads TGTGCCAGCAGCTTAGGGAAAGGAATACACTATGGCTACACCTTC. Translated, it gives CASSLGKGIHYGYTF.

The chain is built from TRBV11-3 and TRBJ2-1; 12 bases align to TRBD2. CDR3 length: 20 residues. Germline values: CDR1 SGHNT, CDR2 YENEEA. V lost 5 bases and J lost 3; bases outside the gene matches: 17. CDR3 residues: CASSPTSLAGGAPYYNEQFF. CDR3 sequence (DNA): TGTGCCAGCAGCCCTACATCTCTAGCGGGAGGGGCCCCCTACTACAATGAGCAGTTCTTC.

This chain joins TRBV3-1 and TRBJ1-1, with unresolved D. V gave up 4 bases and J gave up 0 bases, with 6 bases separating them. The CDR3 is made up of 13 amino acids. Per germline, CDR1 LGHDT and CDR2 YNNKEL (reference sequence). In DNA form, the CDR3 reads TGTGCCAGCAGCCCACTCCTGAACACTGAAGCTTTCTTT. The encoded protein is CASSPLLNTEAFF.

This clonotype was picked up one time. The V gene is TRBV4-2, the J gene TRBJ2-1; 13 positions agree with TRBD2. This CDR3 comprises 16 residues. The junction had 2 bases not matched to a gene; V was cut back by 4 bases and J by 2 bases. Germline V gene data show CDR1 as LGHNA and CDR2 as YNFKEQ. The CDR3 spells CASSPGLAGTYNEQFF. The CDR3 DNA is TGTGCCAGCAGCCCGGGACTAGCGGGAACCTACAATGAGCAGTTCTTC.

This clonotype was recorded once. The chain employs TRBV4-3 and TRBJ1-1; D may be TRBD1 (5 bases). Germline-derived CDR1 and CDR2 are LGHNA and YSLEER. The V and J ends lost 4 bases and 10 bases respectively, with 19 bases between them. The CDR3 is 14 amino acids. The CDR3 is CASSRALGGRGAFF. The CDR3 coding sequence is TGCGCCAGCAGCCGCGCTTTGGGGGGAAGGGGAGCTTTCTTT.

The V gene is TRBV30, the J gene TRBJ1-1, with 7 bases lining up with TRBD1. With 2 bases clipped from V and 0 bases from J, the junction kept 6 bases outside the gene matches. The CDR3 consists of 15 residues. Germline V gives CDR1 GTSNPN, CDR2 SVGIG (reference sequence). This CDR3 reads CAWSLWTGVNTEAFF. The DNA of the CDR3 is TGTGCCTGGAGTCTATGGACAGGTGTGAACACTGAAGCTTTCTTT.

The chain recombines TRBV7-9 with TRBJ2-7; D is unclear. Germline V gene sequence: CDR1 SEHNR, CDR2 FQNEAQ (reference sequence). Trimming took 1 base from V and 2 from J, leaving 9 bases between them. There are 14 residues in the CDR3. Here the CDR3 reads CASSLGPRTYEQYF. In nucleotides, the CDR3 is TGTGCCAGCAGCTTAGGCCCGAGGACCTACGAGCAGTACTTC.

This clonotype was seen once. The J gene is TRBJ2-1, the V gene TRBV4-3; D may match TRBD1 or TRBD2 (5 bases each). V lost 0 bases, J lost 10 bases, and 13 bases lay in between. Per the germline V gene, CDR1 is LGHNA and CDR2 is YSLEER. This CDR3 spans 14 amino acids. The CDR3 region is CASSQESAGGEQFF. The DNA for the CDR3 is TGCGCCAGCAGCCAAGAATCGGCTGGGGGAGAGCAGTTCTTC.

The rearrangement joins TRBV20-1 to TRBJ2-1; 10 bases fit TRBD1. Germline CDR1 reads DFQATT; CDR2 reads SNEGSKA (reference sequence). The junction had 2 bases not matched to a gene; V was cut back by 3 bases and J by 3 bases. This CDR3 has 14 amino acids. CDR3 sequence: CSARGDRGYNEQFF. The CDR3 nucleotides are TGCAGTGCTAGGGGGGACAGGGGCTACAATGAGCAGTTCTTC.

The chain links TRBV25-1 to TRBJ1-2; D ambiguous. The ends were cut back, 0 bases at V and 4 bases at J, with 6 bases in the middle. From germline, CDR1 is MGHDK and CDR2 SYGVNS. The CDR3 has 13 amino acids. The CDR3 sequence: CASSEYTGYGYTF. The CDR3 DNA is TGTGCCAGCAGTGAATACACCGGCTATGGCTACACCTTC.

The DNA for the CDR3 is TGCGCCAGCAGCTTGGTGGGTATATCTGAAGCTTTCTTT. It specifies CASSLVGISEAFF. J is TRBJ1-1 and V is TRBV5-1; D unclear. Germline CDR1 reads SGHRS; CDR2 reads YFSETQ. The CDR3 extends over 13 amino acids. The ends were cut back, 0 bases at V and 6 bases at J, with 9 bases in the middle.

This clonotype was detected a few times. The chain couples TRBV5-1 to TRBJ1-1; no firm D call. Per the germline V gene, CDR1 is SGHRS and CDR2 is YFSETQ. The CDR3 totals 13 residues. Trimming pared 4 bases from V and 4 bases from J, leaving 11 bases between. The CDR3 DNA reads as TGCGCCAGCAGCGAGGGTTTGGGCACTGAAGCTTTCTTT. Amino acid sequence: CASSEGLGTEAFF.